This note documents a single T cell receptor (beta chain) sequence. Antigen unknown. The assay was immunoSEQ multiplex PCR, and TCRdb's table has in-frame clones only and misses some. The sample lists around 58,000 clones; over 80% were seen once. This CDR3 has 15 amino acids. CDR1 LNHDA and CDR2 SQIVND come from the germline V gene (reference sequence). Trimming removed 1 base at V and 10 bases at J, with 17 bases between. The record originates from a study of siplizumab effects on memory and regulatory T cells. Study observations and caveats: Naive T cells were seen as more diverse than memory cells and as major alloresponse contributors. Poor capture below about 10^-5 frequency left most alloreactive clones unmapped to unstimulated subsets. Alloreactive sequences from unstimulated CD4+ memory cells fell significantly with siplizumab.

Sequencing was performed on unstimulated naive, memory, effector memory and TEMRA subsets derived from a few donor pairs. The sequence came from a human donor in good health. Sequencing was done on a sample of memory CD4+ T cells sorted from blood. This chain joins TRBV19 and TRBJ2-1; TRBD2 might be the D (6 bases). This CDR3 is CASSIGGTRFREQFF. CDR3 DNA sequence: TGTGCCAGTAGTATAGGCGGGACCCGGTTTCGGGAGCAGTTCTTC.